This TCR beta chain was sequenced during a study of PD-1 blockade in mismatch repair-deficient tumors. The CDR3 contains 14 residues. CDR1 SGHTA and CDR2 FQGTGA come from the germline V gene. Trimming pared 8 bases from V and 8 bases from J, leaving 21 bases between. Assay used: immunoSEQ multiplex PCR; TCRdb lists only in-frame clones, some missing. The table lists roughly 79,000 clones, roughly 80% of them singletons. The V call is TRBV7-3, the J call TRBJ1-2; no firm D call. The source is an adult with mismatch repair-deficient cancer. The sample here was peripheral blood, taken 44 weeks after starting pembrolizumab. The CDR3 coding sequence is TGTGCCAGCGCTCAGGCCGGCAGAGCGGGCGGCTACACCTTC. Protein product: CASAQAGRAGGYTF.